The 30 T cell receptor beta chains presented below share a single source sample, sequenced in a study of blood T cell dynamics during melanoma immunotherapy. Regarding time point: pre-treatment baseline. Clones were read by immunoSEQ multiplex PCR, and TCRdb kept only the in-frame ones, dropping some. The sample records roughly 10,000 clones, around nine tenths being singletons. The sequencing used blood, collected from a patient treated with checkpoint blockade. The receptors derive from a human donor with melanoma.

This sequence joins TRBV5-1 and TRBJ2-1; 11 bases align to TRBD2. V lost 5 bases, J lost 0 bases, and 10 bases stayed unmatched. This CDR3 is built from 18 residues. Germline V gene lookup returns CDR1 SGHRS and CDR2 YFSETQ. CDR3 nucleotides: TGCGCCAGCAGTCATAGCGGGAGGGCTCCCAGCTCCTACAATGAGCAGTTCTTC. Translating gives CASSHSGRAPSSYNEQFF.

Only a few counts were recorded for this clone. The rearrangement uses TRBV5-3 and TRBJ1-5; 8 positions match TRBD1. TRBV5-3 is classed as an ORF, of uncertain function. V dropped 4 bases and J dropped 9; count of bases not matched to a gene: 12. The CDR3 is 15 residues long. The CDR3, as DNA: TGTGCCAGAAGCCACCATTCGCAGGGGGCTTGGCCCCAGCATTTT. This codes for CARSHHSQGAWPQHF.

A few counts support this clone. The J gene is TRBJ2-1, the V gene TRBV29-1; 8 bases are shared with TRBD1. Trimming at V came to 4 bases and at J to 1 base, leaving 3 bases not matched to a gene. Germline CDR1 is SQVTM and CDR2 is ANQGSEA. This CDR3 spans 14 amino acids. The CDR3 DNA reads TGCAGCGTTGCTGACAGGGGATCCTACAATGAGCAGTTCTTC. Translated, it gives CSVADRGSYNEQFF.

V gene TRBV29-1 combines with J gene TRBJ2-5, with D possibly matching TRBD1 (8 bases). Germline V CDR1 and CDR2: SQVTM, ANQGSEA. The CDR3 has 17 amino acids. Trimming stripped 7 bases from V and 2 bases from J, with 26 bases between. CDR3 in DNA: TGCAGCGCCGCAACAGACAGGGGAGGGTCGAGACAAGAGACCCAGTACTTC. It encodes CSAATDRGGSRQETQYF.

The chain has TRBV2 and TRBJ2-3; D is perhaps TRBD2 (6 bases). The CDR3 contains 13 residues. Trimming stripped 2 bases from V and 12 bases from J, with 15 bases between. The germline CDR1 and CDR2 sequences are SNHLY and FYNNEI. The CDR3 spells CASSEQRVRIQYF. As DNA, the CDR3 is TGTGCCAGCAGTGAACAGCGGGTCCGGATCCAGTATTTT.

The chain uses TRBV28 and TRBJ1-3; D is ambiguous. CDR3 length: 14 residues. The germline V gene encodes CDR1 MDHEN and CDR2 SYDVKM. V was shortened by 2 bases and J by 2 bases, with 7 bases between the two germline ends. The CDR3 nucleotides read TGTGCCAGCAGTTTAACTGATACTGGAAACACCATATATTTT. This gives the protein CASSLTDTGNTIYF. Drawing the rest from reference TRBV28 and TRBJ1-3, the complete variable domain is DVKVTQSSRYLVKRTGEKVFLECVQDMDHENMFWYRQDPGLGLRLIYFSYDVKMKEKGDIPEGYSVSREKKERFSLILESASTNQTSMYLCASSLTDTGNTIYFGEGSWLTVV.

The rearrangement uses TRBV5-1 and TRBJ2-5; 13 bases are shared with TRBD2. V shed 4 bases and J 3 bases; nucleotides not matched to a gene: 3. There are 15 residues in the CDR3. The V gene's germline CDR1 is SGHRS and CDR2 YFSETQ. DNA for the CDR3: TGCGCCAGCAGCGGAGGGACTAGCGGGAAAGAGACCCAGTACTTC. As protein: CASSGGTSGKETQYF.

The J gene is TRBJ1-1, the V gene TRBV29-1; a possible D gene is TRBD1 (5 bases). CDR3 length equals 13 residues. The V gene lost 8 bases and the J gene lost 1 base, with 14 bases spanning the gap. Germline V gene lookup returns CDR1 SQVTM and CDR2 ANQGSEA. CDR3 DNA sequence: TGCAGCACGTGGGACCCGAGGAACACTGAAGCTTTCTTT. It translates to CSTWDPRNTEAFF. Full variable domain (rest looked up from reference TRBV29-1 and TRBJ1-1): SAVISQKPSRDICQRGTSLTIQCQVDSQVTMMFWYRQQPGQSLTLIATANQGSEATYESGFVIDKFPISRPNLTFSTLTVSNMSPEDSSIYLCSTWDPRNTEAFFGQGTRLTVV.

The rearrangement uses TRBV19 and TRBJ1-4; D call uncertain. Trimming stripped 3 bases from V and 8 bases from J, with 10 bases between. This CDR3 is built from 13 residues. CDR1 LNHDA and CDR2 SQIVND come from the germline V gene (reference sequence). This CDR3 reads CASSIAVLEKLFF. The DNA of the CDR3 is TGTGCCAGTAGTATTGCCGTCCTCGAAAAACTGTTTTTT.

This clone was detected only once. The CDR3 spells CASSFIPGPSGNTIYF. CDR3 in DNA: TGTGCCAGCAGCTTCATACCGGGCCCCTCTGGAAACACCATATATTTT. The rearrangement joins TRBV5-6 to TRBJ1-3, with no clear D. This CDR3 contains 16 residues. Trimming took off 2 bases at V and 0 bases at J, with 12 bases between the two ends. Germline assignment: CDR1 SGHDT and CDR2 YYEEEE. The full variable domain, with the rest looked up from reference TRBV5-6 and TRBJ1-3, is DAGVTQSPTHLIKTRGQQVTLRCSPKSGHDTVSWYQQALGQGPQFIFQYYEEEERQRGNFPDRFSGHQFPNYSSELNVNALLLGDSALYLCASSFIPGPSGNTIYFGEGSWLTVV.

The chain employs TRBV30 and TRBJ1-5, with D possibly TRBD1 on 5 matching bases. Germline V lookup: CDR1 GTSNPN, CDR2 SVGIG (reference sequence). Trimming left V 3 bases short and J 6 bases short, with 12 bases between. The length of the CDR3 is 13 residues. DNA for the CDR3: TGTGCCTGGAGCCGGGGCGGGGGTCAGCCCCAGCATTTT. It codes for CAWSRGGGQPQHF.

The J gene is TRBJ2-5, the V gene TRBV20-1, with D possibly being TRBD1 (6 bases). The CDR3 is 11 amino acids. Trimming shortened V by 5 bases and J by 11 bases, and 15 bases separated the two germline ends. The germline CDR1 and CDR2 sequences are DFQATT and SNEGSKA (reference sequence). The CDR3 loop reads CSAESQGEQYF. CDR3 coding DNA: TGCAGTGCTGAATCACAGGGTGAGCAGTACTTC.

The J gene is TRBJ2-3, the V gene TRBV29-1; a weak D match, TRBD2 (5 bases). Per the germline V gene, CDR1 is SQVTM and CDR2 is ANQGSEA. This CDR3 is 14 amino acids long. V lost 6 bases to trimming and J lost 0 bases, with 13 bases between them. The CDR3 loop reads CSVRTPISTDTQYF. DNA of the CDR3: TGCAGCGTACGGACTCCCATAAGCACAGATACGCAGTATTTT.

This clone was found once. V is TRBV5-1 and J is TRBJ2-7; 14 nucleotides line up with TRBD2. Per the germline V gene, CDR1 is SGHRS and CDR2 is YFSETQ. V lost 4 bases, J lost 6 bases, and 3 bases stayed unmatched. The length of the CDR3 is 14 residues. The chain's CDR3 is CASSGGLAGVEQYF. CDR3 nucleotide sequence: TGCGCCAGCAGCGGGGGACTAGCGGGAGTCGAGCAGTACTTC.

The chain has TRBV4-1 and TRBJ1-1; D is ambiguous. The CDR3 consists of 16 residues. The germline V and J ends were trimmed by 0 bases and 5 bases, with 16 bases remaining between them. The V gene's germline CDR1 is MGHRA and CDR2 YSYEKL. CDR3 region: CASSQDTVRVETEAFF. CDR3 sequence (DNA): TGCGCCAGCAGCCAAGATACAGTAAGAGTAGAAACTGAAGCTTTCTTT.

The chain is built from TRBV30 and TRBJ1-3, with TRBD1 matching 8 bases. Germline lookup yields CDR1 GTSNPN and CDR2 SVGIG (reference sequence). V shed 3 bases and J 1 base; nucleotides not matched to a gene: 11. This CDR3 spans 17 amino acids. CDR3 sequence reads: CAWSPGQGKRSGNTIYF. In DNA form, the CDR3 reads TGTGCCTGGAGCCCCGGACAGGGAAAAAGATCTGGAAACACCATATATTTT. The full variable domain, with the rest looked up from reference TRBV30 and TRBJ1-3, is SQTIHQWPATLVQPVGSPLSLECTVEGTSNPNLYWYRQAAGRGLQLLFYSVGIGQISSEVPQNLSASRPQDRQFILSSKKLLLSDSGFYLCAWSPGQGKRSGNTIYFGEGSWLTVV.

This sequence joins TRBV7-3 and TRBJ2-1, with no clear D. The V gene lost 7 bases and the J gene lost 0 bases, with 10 bases spanning the gap. The CDR3 runs to 14 residues. CDR1 SGHTA and CDR2 FQGTGA come from the germline V gene. This CDR3 is CASKSDPSYNEQFF. The CDR3 coding sequence is TGTGCCAGCAAGAGCGATCCCTCCTACAATGAGCAGTTCTTC.

About this clone itself: At one end the junction does not follow the germline gene, possibly because of a read error. This chain uses TRBV6-1 with TRBJ2-1, with TRBD2 identical over 10 bases. There are 13 residues in the CDR3. Germline V CDR1 and CDR2: MNHNS, SASEGT. The CDR3 spells CASSPVRTSGEVF. CDR3 nucleotides: TGTGCCAGCAGTCCCGTCCGTACTAGCGGGGAGGTCTTC.

The chain recombines TRBV7-6 with TRBJ2-1; D remains ambiguous. Germline values: CDR1 SGHVS, CDR2 FNYEAQ. The CDR3 runs 13 residues. Trimming shortened V by 4 bases and J by 7 bases, and 11 bases separated the two germline ends. CDR3 DNA: TGTGCCAGCAGCTCCCCTCGCAGGAATGAGCAGTTCTTC. It translates to CASSSPRRNEQFF. Complete variable domain (other parts from reference TRBV7-6 and TRBJ2-1): GAGVSQSPRYKVTKRGQDVALRCDPISGHVSLYWYRQALGQGPEFLTYFNYEAQQDKSGLPNDRFSAERPEGSISTLTIQRTEQRDSAMYRCASSSPRRNEQFFGPGTRLTVL.

The genes are TRBV27 and TRBJ1-4; D ambiguous. Germline V gene sequence: CDR1 MNHEY, CDR2 SMNVEV (reference sequence). This CDR3 contains 14 residues. Deletions cut 4 bases from V and 8 bases from J, with 14 bases between. The CDR3 region is CASSSRLEREKLFF. In DNA, the CDR3 is TGTGCCAGCAGTTCTCGGCTAGAGAGGGAAAAACTGTTTTTT.

The chain combines TRBV27 with TRBJ2-7; D remains unclear. This CDR3 has 10 residues. V was shortened by 2 bases and J by 6 bases, with 2 bases between the two germline ends. Germline CDR1 reads MNHEY; CDR2 reads SMNVEV (reference sequence). Written as DNA, the CDR3 is TGTGCCAGCAGTTTAGGCGAGCAGTACTTC. Translated, it gives CASSLGEQYF.

The J gene is TRBJ2-7, the V gene TRBV2, with TRBD2 matching over 10 bases. Germline values: CDR1 SNHLY, CDR2 FYNNEI. CDR3 length equals 16 residues. The junction had 13 bases not matched to a gene; V was cut back by 6 bases and J by 5 bases. The DNA for the CDR3 is TGTGCCAGCAGCACTACCTCTAGCGGGAGTAACAACGAGCAGTACTTC. It is translated as CASSTTSSGSNNEQYF.

The rearrangement links TRBV4-3 to TRBJ1-2; no clear D gene. The CDR3 has 14 amino acids. Per the germline V gene, CDR1 is LGHNA and CDR2 is YSLEER. V was pared by 2 bases and J by 1 base, with 8 bases between. CDR3 coding DNA: TGCGCCAGCAGCCAACGGCAGCTTAACTATGGCTACACCTTC. This translates into CASSQRQLNYGYTF.

The chain carries TRBV19 and TRBJ2-7; D possibly corresponds to TRBD2 (6 bases). The V end was cut by 3 bases, the J end by 3 bases, with 24 bases between. CDR1 and CDR2 from the germline V gene are LNHDA and SQIVND (reference sequence). The CDR3 totals 18 residues. This chain's CDR3 is CASSIGGTSLRAIYEQYF. CDR3 bases: TGTGCCAGTAGTATTGGGGGGACTTCTCTCCGCGCCATCTACGAGCAGTACTTC.

The chain combines TRBV2 with TRBJ2-1; 9 nucleotides match TRBD1. Germline V CDR1 and CDR2: SNHLY, FYNNEI. The CDR3 totals 15 residues. Trimming removed 4 bases from V and 4 bases from J; junction bases left unmatched: 5. The CDR3 nucleotides read TGTGCCAGCAGTGGGGACAGGGTTCCATACAATGAGCAGTTCTTC. Amino acids: CASSGDRVPYNEQFF.

The chain couples TRBV18 to TRBJ2-1; possible D gene TRBD2, 7 bases. V lost 3 bases and J 8 bases, leaving 20 bases between the germline ends. CDR3 length equals 16 residues. CDR1 KGHSH and CDR2 LQKENI come from the germline V gene. CDR3 amino acids: CASSPRGASGADEQFF. The CDR3 DNA sequence: TGTGCCAGCTCACCCAGGGGAGCTAGCGGAGCCGATGAGCAGTTCTTC.

The CDR3 DNA reads as TGTGCCAGCAGCTTGCGGGTATATGGCTACACCTTC. Its protein is CASSLRVYGYTF. The chain links TRBV13 to TRBJ1-2, with D hard to call. V lost 3 bases and J lost 5, with 7 bases in between. The germline V gene has CDR1 PRHDT and CDR2 FYEKMQ (reference sequence). The CDR3 length is 12 residues.

The chain links TRBV7-2 to TRBJ2-1, with TRBD2 as a possible D gene (6 bases). This CDR3 region has 15 residues. Germline assignment: CDR1 SGHTA and CDR2 FQGNSA. The V end was cut by 1 base, the J end by 5 bases, with 12 bases between. The CDR3 DNA reads as TGTGCCAGCAGCTTAGTGACTAGGCAGAACAATGAGCAGTTCTTC. This codes for CASSLVTRQNNEQFF.

This chain links TRBV6-5 with TRBJ1-3; possibly TRBD1 for D (6 bases). Germline V gene data show CDR1 as MNHEY and CDR2 as SVGAGI. Trimming stripped 0 bases from V and 0 bases from J, with 9 bases between. The CDR3 has 16 amino acids. CDR3 bases: TGTGCCAGCAGTTACTCGAGGGGGGGCTCTGGAAACACCATATATTTT. It yields the protein CASSYSRGGSGNTIYF.

This clone turned up a few times. The chain carries TRBV4-3 and TRBJ1-5; possible D gene TRBD1, 6 bases. The germline V and J ends were trimmed by 4 bases and 3 bases, with 19 bases remaining between them. The CDR3 is 17 residues long. CDR1 LGHNA and CDR2 YSLEER come from the germline V gene. This CDR3 is CASSPGGGSGDNQPQHF. The CDR3 DNA reads TGCGCCAGCAGCCCCGGCGGGGGCTCAGGGGACAATCAGCCCCAGCATTTT.